What follows are 27 T cell receptor beta chains derived from one specimen sequenced in a study of OX40 agonist ivuxolimab in advanced cancers. Data came from immunoSEQ multiplex PCR; TCRdb stores just in-frame clones and leaves some out. The sample records around 26,000 clones, around 81% being singletons. The sample was CD4+ or CD8+ T cells sorted from blood, taken in a trial of the OX40 agonist ivuxolimab. These receptors came from an adult with an advanced solid tumor such as melanoma, head and neck, liver or kidney cancer.

The chain has TRBV25-1 and TRBJ1-6; D gene unclear. This CDR3 is 13 amino acids long. Germline loops: CDR1 MGHDK, CDR2 SYGVNS. The V end lost 3 bases, the J end lost 13 bases, and 13 bases lay between the germline ends. The CDR3 DNA sequence: TGTGCCAGCAGTGATTTCGCAGGAAGCCCCCTCCACTTT. Residues: CASSDFAGSPLHF. The full variable domain, rest sourced from reference TRBV25-1 and TRBJ1-6, is EADIYQTPRYLVIGTGKKITLECSQTMGHDKMYWYQQDPGMELHLIHYSYGVNSTEKGDLSSESTVSRIRTEHFPLTLESARPSHTSQYLCASSDFAGSPLHFGNGTRLTVT.

The chain has TRBV7-6 and TRBJ2-5; no clear D. Germline CDR1 is SGHVS and CDR2 is FNYEAQ. The ends were cut back, 5 bases at V and 5 bases at J, with 12 bases in the middle. This CDR3 spans 13 amino acids. The chain's CDR3 is CASSQSRAETQYF. The CDR3 nucleotides are TGTGCCAGCAGCCAATCCCGGGCCGAGACCCAGTACTTC.

This chain uses TRBV2 with TRBJ2-5; tentatively, D is TRBD2 (5 bases). The CDR3 is 13 amino acids. Germline values: CDR1 SNHLY, CDR2 FYNNEI. Between the trimmed V and J ends, which lost 6 bases and 3 bases, there was a span of 11 bases. CDR3 bases: TGTGCCAGCAGGGGTCGGGGAGAAGAGACCCAGTACTTC. It is translated as CASRGRGEETQYF.

The chain combines TRBV25-1 with TRBJ2-7, with no clear D. Germline lookup yields CDR1 MGHDK and CDR2 SYGVNS. Trimming left V 7 bases short and J 0 bases short, with 4 bases between. The CDR3 consists of 11 residues. The CDR3 spells CASTSSYEQYF. For the CDR3, the DNA is TGTGCCAGCACTAGCTCCTACGAGCAGTACTTC.

J is TRBJ1-5 and V is TRBV6-1; 10 bases fit TRBD1. The trim removed 4 bases at V and 7 bases at J, leaving 4 bases unmatched. This CDR3 is built from 14 residues. CDR1 and CDR2 from the germline V gene are MNHNS and SASEGT. This CDR3 reads CASSATGGGQPQHF. CDR3 DNA sequence: TGTGCCAGCAGTGCGACAGGGGGCGGGCAGCCCCAGCATTTT.

This chain connects TRBV9 to TRBJ2-1; tentatively, D is TRBD1 (6 bases). This CDR3 has 15 residues. Germline CDR1 and CDR2: SGDLS and YYNGEE. Between the trimmed V and J ends, which lost 0 bases and 2 bases, there was a span of 9 bases. This chain's CDR3 is CASSVVGQTYNEQFF. As DNA, the CDR3 is TGTGCCAGCAGCGTAGTCGGACAGACCTACAATGAGCAGTTCTTC.

This clone came up once. The chain has TRBV5-1 and TRBJ2-7; D is ambiguous. Trimming took 2 bases from V and 5 from J, leaving 14 bases between them. Germline CDR1 SGHRS, CDR2 YFSETQ. CDR3 length: 14 amino acids. The CDR3, as DNA: TGCGCCAGCAGCTTTTACTCGACGCGGAACGAGCAGTACTTC. Amino acids: CASSFYSTRNEQYF.

This chain uses TRBV19 with TRBJ2-1; a weak D match, TRBD1 (5 bases). The CDR3 has 16 residues. The germline V gene encodes CDR1 LNHDA and CDR2 SQIVND (reference sequence). With 3 bases removed from V and 3 bases from J, the gap between germline ends came to 15 bases. Written as DNA, the CDR3 is TGTGCCAGTAGTATTTCACAGTCAGGGCTCTACAATGAGCAGTTCTTC. This sequence encodes CASSISQSGLYNEQFF. Using reference TRBV19 and TRBJ2-1 for the parts outside the CDR3, the full variable domain is DGGITQSPKYLFRKEGQNVTLSCEQNLNHDAMYWYRQDPGQGLRLIYYSQIVNDFQKGDIAEGYSVSREKKESFPLTVTSAQKNPTAFYLCASSISQSGLYNEQFFGPGTRLTVL.

This chain uses TRBV19 with TRBJ2-7; D unresolved. V lost 1 base, J lost 2 bases, and 9 bases lay in between. The germline CDR1 and CDR2 sequences are LNHDA and SQIVND (reference sequence). This CDR3 contains 14 residues. CDR3 sequence: CASSIVHGTYEQYF. The CDR3 coding sequence is TGTGCCAGTAGTATAGTACACGGAACCTACGAGCAGTACTTC.

The chain joins TRBV28 to TRBJ2-1; D is possibly TRBD1 or TRBD2 (5 bases each). Germline V gene data show CDR1 as MDHEN and CDR2 as SYDVKM. The length of the CDR3 is 15 residues. V was clipped by 6 bases and J by 2 bases, with 14 bases between them. CDR3 coding DNA: TGTGCCAGCAGCCCCCGGGACGGTACCTACAATGAGCAGTTCTTC. Protein sequence: CASSPRDGTYNEQFF.

The chain combines TRBV12-5 with TRBJ2-5, with D possibly being TRBD1 or TRBD2 (7 bases each). This CDR3 spans 16 amino acids. Germline-derived CDR1 and CDR2 are LGHNT and FRNRAP. Trimming stripped 5 bases from V and 9 bases from J, with 25 bases between. Here the CDR3 DNA reads TGTGCTAGTGGTCCTGATGGGGGAGGGGGCGCGAGTCCCCAGTACTTC. Its protein product is CASGPDGGGGASPQYF.

The chain uses TRBV7-3 and TRBJ2-6; D remains unclear. Trimming took off 2 bases at V and 1 base at J, with 6 bases between the two ends. Germline assignment: CDR1 SGHTA and CDR2 FQGTGA. The CDR3 has 15 residues. Here the CDR3 DNA reads TGTGCCAGCAGCTTATCCGGATCTGGGGCCAACGTCCTGACTTTC. Its translation: CASSLSGSGANVLTF.

The chain couples TRBV28 to TRBJ2-3; tentatively, D is TRBD2 (6 bases). The CDR3 has 15 residues. From germline, CDR1 is MDHEN and CDR2 SYDVKM. V shed 2 bases and J shed 2 bases, with 11 bases lying between them. The CDR3 loop is CASSLERANTDTQYF. The CDR3 DNA follows: TGTGCCAGCAGTTTAGAGCGGGCCAACACAGATACGCAGTATTTT. Based on the CDR3 plus reference TRBV28 and TRBJ2-3, the full variable domain is DVKVTQSSRYLVKRTGEKVFLECVQDMDHENMFWYRQDPGLGLRLIYFSYDVKMKEKGDIPEGYSVSREKKERFSLILESASTNQTSMYLCASSLERANTDTQYFGPGTRLTVL.

This clone was counted once. V usage is TRBV6-6 and J usage is TRBJ1-1; D not resolved. The CDR3 covers 13 residues. Germline CDR1 MNHNY, CDR2 SVGAGI (reference sequence). Deletions cut 5 bases from V and 0 bases from J, with 7 bases between. CDR3 DNA sequence: TGTGCCAGCAGTCCTGGAGTGAACACTGAAGCTTTCTTT. As protein: CASSPGVNTEAFF.

The chain has TRBV28 and TRBJ2-2, with D perhaps given as TRBD1 or TRBD2 (5 bases each). The CDR3 runs to 15 residues. Trimming stripped 6 bases from V and 7 bases from J, with 18 bases between. Germline CDR1 MDHEN, CDR2 SYDVKM. Here the CDR3 DNA reads TGTGCCAGCAGAAAGGCCAGGGTGGAGGTCGGGGAGCTGTTTTTT. It is translated as CASRKARVEVGELFF.

This chain connects TRBV9 to TRBJ2-1; no reliable D call. Germline-derived CDR1 and CDR2 are SGDLS and YYNGEE. Trimming pared 2 bases from V and 9 bases from J, leaving 9 bases between. CDR3 length equals 12 residues. The CDR3 region is CASSVTRGEQFF. The CDR3, as DNA: TGTGCCAGCAGCGTCACCCGTGGTGAGCAGTTCTTC.

V is TRBV5-8 and J is TRBJ2-5, with D possibly being TRBD1 or TRBD2 (6 bases each). V lost 0 bases to trimming and J lost 1 base, with 10 bases between them. The CDR3 length is 15 residues. The germline gives CDR1 SGHTS, CDR2 YDEGEE. CDR3 residues: CASSLVGGPQETQYF. Written as DNA, the CDR3 is TGTGCCAGCAGCTTGGTGGGGGGCCCCCAAGAGACCCAGTACTTC.

In this sample, this clone turned up once. V is TRBV5-1 and J is TRBJ2-7; 11 bases match TRBD1. The CDR3 spans 14 residues. The J segment lost 2 bases and the V segment lost 3 bases, leaving 1 base of the junction unmatched. Per the germline V gene, CDR1 is SGHRS and CDR2 is YFSETQ. The CDR3 sequence is CASSWTGGPYEQYF. Here the CDR3 DNA reads TGCGCCAGCAGCTGGACAGGGGGCCCCTACGAGCAGTACTTC.

The chain recombines TRBV5-1 with TRBJ2-7, with D possibly being TRBD1 (5 bases). Per the germline V gene, CDR1 is SGHRS and CDR2 is YFSETQ. Deletions cut 4 bases from V and 5 bases from J, with 13 bases between. The CDR3 has 13 amino acids. The CDR3 reads CASSTGPGNEQYF. CDR3 nucleotides: TGCGCCAGCAGCACAGGACCAGGGAACGAGCAGTACTTC.

The chain uses TRBV19 and TRBJ2-7; possibly TRBD1 or TRBD2 for D (5 bases each). Trimming took 5 bases from V and 5 from J, leaving 16 bases between them. Germline assignment: CDR1 LNHDA and CDR2 SQIVND (reference sequence). The CDR3 spans 14 residues. For the CDR3, the DNA is TGTGCCAGTAGTCCGGGGCTCCTTGGGAACGAGCAGTACTTC. Protein sequence: CASSPGLLGNEQYF.

The chain recombines TRBV6-5 with TRBJ2-3, with D perhaps TRBD1 or TRBD2 (5 bases each). The germline V and J ends were trimmed by 2 bases and 4 bases, with 13 bases remaining between them. The CDR3 has 15 amino acids. Germline CDR1 is MNHEY and CDR2 is SVGAGI. The CDR3 here is CASSYVGPQADTQYF. Here the CDR3 DNA reads TGTGCCAGCAGTTACGTGGGACCTCAGGCAGATACGCAGTATTTT.

This clone was seen once. This CDR3 is CASSVGGSSTDTQYF. CDR3 sequence (DNA): TGTGCCAGCAGCGTAGGCGGGAGCAGCACAGATACGCAGTATTTT. V gene TRBV9 combines with J gene TRBJ2-3; TRBD2 matches at 7 bases. V lost 0 bases to trimming and J lost 0 bases; unmatched junction nucleotides: 1. Per the germline V gene, CDR1 is SGDLS and CDR2 is YYNGEE. The CDR3 spans 15 residues.

The chain carries TRBV4-2 and TRBJ1-4, with D possibly being TRBD1 (5 bases). The germline V gene encodes CDR1 LGHNA and CDR2 YNFKEQ. V was shortened by 0 bases and J by 5 bases, with 10 bases between the two germline ends. The CDR3 has 15 amino acids. In DNA form, the CDR3 reads TGTGCCAGCAGCCAAGATAGTGGGACCAATGAAAAACTGTTTTTT. Protein: CASSQDSGTNEKLFF.

The chain combines TRBV30 with TRBJ2-5, with TRBD2 matching 10 bases. This CDR3 contains 16 residues. Trimming removed 0 bases from V and 5 bases from J; junction bases left unmatched: 9. Germline CDR1 and CDR2: GTSNPN and SVGIG (reference sequence). The CDR3 sequence: CAWSVLASGSKETQYF. The CDR3, as DNA: TGTGCCTGGAGTGTACTGGCTAGCGGGAGCAAGGAGACCCAGTACTTC.

The V and J genes are TRBV28 and TRBJ1-1, with a weak D call TRBD1 (5 bases). The length of the CDR3 is 13 residues. V lost 5 bases to trimming and J lost 1 base, with 8 bases between them. The germline V gene has CDR1 MDHEN and CDR2 SYDVKM. CDR3 DNA: TGTGCCAGCAGTCTCGGGGCGAACACTGAAGCTTTCTTT. Its translation is CASSLGANTEAFF.

V and J are TRBV7-6 and TRBJ2-3; D may match TRBD1 or TRBD2 (5 bases each). The ends were cut back, 5 bases at V and 4 bases at J, with 13 bases in the middle. The length of the CDR3 is 14 residues. Germline-derived CDR1 and CDR2 are SGHVS and FNYEAQ. The CDR3 protein is CASSGDGGADTQYF. The CDR3 DNA reads as TGTGCCAGCAGCGGGGACGGAGGTGCAGATACGCAGTATTTT.

The chain recombines TRBV4-1 with TRBJ2-7, with TRBD1 matching 11 bases. There are 15 residues in the CDR3. Germline values: CDR1 MGHRA, CDR2 YSYEKL. V lost 5 bases and J lost 3; bases outside the gene matches: 6. DNA for the CDR3: TGCGCCAGCAGCGCCGGGACAGGGGGGTTCTACGAGCAGTACTTC. It codes for CASSAGTGGFYEQYF.